The subject of this entry is one T cell receptor beta chain. The entry originates in a study of T cells after posttransplantation cyclophosphamide. Germline-derived CDR1 and CDR2 are SGHRS and YFSETQ. The V gene lost 0 bases and the J gene lost 0 bases, with 13 bases spanning the gap. There are 16 residues in the CDR3. Some clones are missing from TCRdb's copy, which holds only in-frame ones; the method was immunoSEQ multiplex PCR. The data hold some 27,000 clones, with roughly 85% observed a single time. The sequence was collected from a man aged 50-60 years. The source material was PBMCs. This chain joins TRBV5-1 and TRBJ2-7; D call uncertain. CDR3 sequence reads: CASSLGPGRISYEQYF. CDR3 nucleotide sequence: TGCGCCAGCAGCTTGGGCCCTGGCCGTATCTCCTACGAGCAGTACTTC.